This T cell receptor beta chain was sequenced during a study of prognosis after radiotherapy for stage I lung cancer. On the study more broadly: While some 15 patients showed no significant progression after radiotherapy, several developed distant metastases at a median of roughly 7 months. Findings of the study overall: In the expanded TCR clones, tumor specificity was not determined. Lower post-radiation Shannon entropy was seen in patients who went on to develop distant metastases.

Trimming removed 6 bases at V and 5 bases at J, with 29 bases between. The V gene's germline CDR1 is SGHTA and CDR2 FQGTGA. The CDR3 extends over 18 amino acids. As concerns this clonotype: Its antigen is still unknown.

The genomic DNA TCR beta CDR3 region underwent two rounds of multiplex PCR. First-round PCR employed TRBV- and TRBJ-specific primers for each gene. From the multiplex PCR reads, TCRdb called clonotypes with MiXCR, one entry per CDR3 protein. The table records 25,000 to 35,000 distinct CDR3 sequences, 40% to 60% of them present only once. The TCR sequence derives from a donor of 50 years or more with non-small cell lung cancer. This chain joins TRBV7-3 and TRBJ2-7; the D gene is possibly TRBD2 (5 bases). The sequenced sample was PBMCs, obtained before or after stereotactic body radiation therapy (not recorded which). The CDR3 reads CASRLYPPTRGSNDEQYF. CDR3 in DNA: TGTGCCAGCAGATTATATCCCCCAACTAGAGGCAGTAACGACGAGCAGTACTTC.